A selection of T cell receptor beta chains follows, all from one sample in a study of regulatory T cells in long-lasting Graves disease. TCRdb passed the multiplex PCR reads through MiXCR, listing each CDR3 protein once. The sample holds roughly 470,000 distinct CDR3 sequences, around 20% seen once. The source was peripheral blood mononuclear cells (PBMCs), collected when the disease was refractory, from a patient treated with antithyroid drugs. These receptors were taken from a female donor with Graves disease. Both conserved end residues are part of each CDR3. The D gene is left open where the match is weak. Clone size appears in some rows only: once, few, many, or a class for an expanded clone.

J gene: TRBJ1-1
D gene: .
clone size: .
V gene: TRBV5-1
CDR3 protein: CASSFEGFTEAFF
CDR3 DNA: TGCGCCAGCAGCTTTGAGGGGTTCACGGAAGCTTTCTTT

J gene: TRBJ1-5
D gene: .
clone size: few
V gene: TRBV12-3/TRBV12-4
CDR3 protein: CASGPAPHQPQHF
CDR3 DNA: TGTGCCAGCGGTCCGGCCCCTCATCAGCCCCAGCATTTT

J gene: TRBJ2-6
D gene: .
clone size: few
V gene: TRBV6-2/TRBV6-3
CDR3 protein: CASKIPGSGANVLTF
CDR3 DNA: TGTGCCAGCAAGATTCCTGGGTCTGGGGCCAACGTCCTGACTTTC

J gene: TRBJ1-5
D gene: TRBD1
clone size: few
V gene: TRBV18
CDR3 protein: CASSRTGENQPQHF
CDR3 DNA: TGTGCCAGCTCACGGACAGGGGAAAATCAGCCCCAGCATTTT

J gene: TRBJ2-6
D gene: .
clone size: .
V gene: TRBV7-9
CDR3 protein: CASSPSVGVNSGANVLTF
CDR3 DNA: TGTGCCAGCAGCCCCTCGGTAGGGGTTAACTCTGGGGCCAACGTCCTGACTTTC

J gene: TRBJ2-7
D gene: .
clone size: many
V gene: TRBV11-2
CDR3 protein: CASSQGGKVDEQYF
CDR3 DNA: TGTGCCAGCAGCCAAGGGGGGAAAGTGGACGAGCAGTACTTC

J gene: TRBJ1-2
D gene: .
clone size: many
V gene: TRBV28
CDR3 protein: CASSLDSGNAFYGYTF
CDR3 DNA: TGTGCCAGCAGTTTAGACTCCGGGAACGCCTTCTATGGCTACACCTTC

J gene: TRBJ2-7
D gene: .
clone size: few
V gene: TRBV7-2
CDR3 protein: CASTPPSGAPGQYF
CDR3 DNA: TGTGCCAGCACCCCCCCGAGCGGAGCGCCGGGGCAGTACTTC

J gene: TRBJ1-1
D gene: .
clone size: few
V gene: TRBV4-2
CDR3 protein: CASSQEEGVGAFF
CDR3 DNA: TGTGCCAGCAGCCAAGAAGAGGGGGTGGGAGCTTTCTTT

J gene: TRBJ2-3
D gene: .
clone size: .
V gene: TRBV6-2/TRBV6-3
CDR3 protein: CASSRVADTQYF
CDR3 DNA: TGTGCCAGCAGCCGGGTTGCAGATACGCAGTATTTT

J gene: TRBJ1-1
D gene: .
clone size: many
V gene: TRBV30
CDR3 protein: CAWSLRGGTEAFF
CDR3 DNA: TGTGCCTGGAGTCTACGGGGGGGCACTGAAGCTTTCTTT

J gene: TRBJ2-7
D gene: .
clone size: many
V gene: TRBV12-3/TRBV12-4
CDR3 protein: CASSRWTVRSSYEQYF
CDR3 DNA: TGTGCCAGCAGTAGATGGACAGTCCGCAGCTCCTACGAGCAGTACTTC

J gene: TRBJ1-1
D gene: TRBD1
clone size: .
V gene: TRBV19
CDR3 protein: CASSQDRVPTEAFF
CDR3 DNA: TGTGCCAGTAGTCAAGACAGGGTTCCAACTGAAGCTTTCTTT

J gene: TRBJ2-7
D gene: .
clone size: many
V gene: TRBV11-2
CDR3 protein: CASSLVVLESEQYF
CDR3 DNA: TGTGCCAGCAGCTTAGTGGTACTAGAGTCCGAGCAGTACTTC

J gene: TRBJ2-5
D gene: .
clone size: many
V gene: TRBV12-3/TRBV12-4
CDR3 protein: CASSFQSRQETQYF
CDR3 DNA: TGTGCCAGCAGTTTTCAGAGTCGGCAAGAGACCCAGTACTTC

J gene: TRBJ1-2
D gene: .
clone size: few
V gene: TRBV20-1
CDR3 protein: CSAKDSLYGYTF
CDR3 DNA: TGCAGTGCGAAAGACAGTCTCTATGGCTACACCTTC

J gene: TRBJ2-7
D gene: TRBD2
clone size: .
V gene: TRBV6-1
CDR3 protein: CASRQLAVSSYEQYF
CDR3 DNA: TGTGCCAGCAGACAACTAGCGGTTAGCTCCTACGAGCAGTACTTC

J gene: TRBJ1-1
D gene: TRBD1
clone size: few
V gene: TRBV19
CDR3 protein: CASSIRGQPNTEAFF
CDR3 DNA: TGTGCCAGTAGTATCAGGGGGCAGCCCAACACTGAAGCTTTCTTT

J gene: TRBJ2-7
D gene: TRBD1
clone size: .
V gene: TRBV5-6
CDR3 protein: CASSPTDRAYFSYEQYF
CDR3 DNA: TGTGCCAGCAGCCCCACCGACAGGGCCTACTTCTCCTACGAGCAGTACTTC

J gene: TRBJ1-1
D gene: .
clone size: few
V gene: TRBV6-9
CDR3 protein: CASSWAGITEAFF
CDR3 DNA: TGTGCCAGCAGTTGGGCAGGGATCACTGAAGCTTTCTTT

J gene: TRBJ2-5
D gene: .
clone size: few
V gene: TRBV11-2
CDR3 protein: CASSFTPTSGTQYF
CDR3 DNA: TGTGCCAGCAGCTTTACTCCGACTTCGGGGACCCAGTACTTC

J gene: TRBJ2-7
D gene: TRBD1
clone size: .
V gene: TRBV19
CDR3 protein: CASSGRQGLSSYERYF
CDR3 DNA: TGTGCCAGTAGTGGACGACAGGGTCTTTCGTCCTACGAGCGGTACTTC

J gene: TRBJ2-7
D gene: .
clone size: few
V gene: TRBV7-3
CDR3 protein: CASSLLPPSLEQYF
CDR3 DNA: TGTGCCAGCAGCTTACTCCCACCTTCCCTCGAGCAGTACTTC

J gene: TRBJ2-7
D gene: TRBD1
clone size: many
V gene: TRBV7-9
CDR3 protein: CASSSTGTDGYEQYF
CDR3 DNA: TGTGCCAGCAGCTCGACCGGGACAGACGGCTACGAGCAGTACTTC

J gene: TRBJ2-5
D gene: TRBD2
clone size: many
V gene: TRBV10-2
CDR3 protein: CASSPGLAGVGETQYF
CDR3 DNA: TGCGCCAGCAGTCCTGGACTAGCGGGAGTTGGAGAGACCCAGTACTTC

J gene: TRBJ1-2
D gene: .
clone size: many
V gene: TRBV4-1
CDR3 protein: CASSQDPVGYTF
CDR3 DNA: TGCGCCAGCAGCCAAGATCCGGTTGGCTACACCTTC

J gene: TRBJ1-2
D gene: TRBD1
clone size: .
V gene: TRBV4-1
CDR3 protein: CASSQPVRGSNYGYTF
CDR3 DNA: TGCGCCAGCAGCCAACCGGTCAGGGGGTCGAACTATGGCTACACCTTC

J gene: TRBJ1-1
D gene: .
clone size: .
V gene: TRBV6-1
CDR3 protein: CASSRPTGFLTEAFF
CDR3 DNA: TGTGCCAGCAGTCGACCCACAGGGTTTTTGACTGAAGCTTTCTTT

J gene: TRBJ1-6
D gene: TRBD1
clone size: .
V gene: TRBV7-3
CDR3 protein: CASSLTGTDNSPLHF
CDR3 DNA: TGTGCCAGCAGCTTAACCGGGACAGATAATTCACCCCTCCACTTT

J gene: TRBJ2-5
D gene: .
clone size: many
V gene: TRBV13
CDR3 protein: CASSLEREETQYF
CDR3 DNA: TGTGCCAGCAGCTTAGAGCGGGAAGAGACCCAGTACTTC

J gene: TRBJ2-5
D gene: TRBD1
clone size: few
V gene: TRBV20-1
CDR3 protein: CSAKHGQARETQYF
CDR3 DNA: TGCAGTGCGAAACATGGACAGGCTCGGGAGACCCAGTACTTC

J gene: TRBJ1-1
D gene: .
clone size: many
V gene: TRBV24-1
CDR3 protein: CATSDWAGAEAFF
CDR3 DNA: TGTGCCACCAGTGATTGGGCGGGGGCTGAAGCTTTCTTT

J gene: TRBJ2-5
D gene: TRBD2
clone size: .
V gene: TRBV4-2
CDR3 protein: CASSQDRWGLAGEETQYF
CDR3 DNA: TGTGCCAGCAGCCAAGATCGATGGGGACTAGCGGGGGAAGAGACCCAGTACTTC

J gene: TRBJ1-5
D gene: .
clone size: many
V gene: TRBV10-3
CDR3 protein: CAISPSGNQPQHF
CDR3 DNA: TGTGCCATCAGTCCTTCCGGCAATCAGCCCCAGCATTTT

J gene: TRBJ2-7
D gene: .
clone size: few
V gene: TRBV24-1
CDR3 protein: CATSAVYTYEQYF
CDR3 DNA: TGTGCCACCAGTGCAGTGTACACCTACGAGCAGTACTTC

J gene: TRBJ1-5
D gene: .
clone size: .
V gene: TRBV19
CDR3 protein: CASSMRSRGVQPQHF
CDR3 DNA: TGTGCCAGTAGTATGAGGAGCAGGGGCGTTCAGCCCCAGCATTTT

J gene: TRBJ2-7
D gene: .
clone size: .
V gene: TRBV19
CDR3 protein: CASSSGDNDEQYF
CDR3 DNA: TGTGCCAGTAGTAGCGGGGACAACGACGAGCAGTACTTC

J gene: TRBJ2-2
D gene: TRBD2
clone size: .
V gene: TRBV6-4
CDR3 protein: CASSELAGSNGELSF
CDR3 DNA: TGTGCCAGCAGTGAACTAGCGGGATCCAATGGGGAGCTGTCTTTT

J gene: TRBJ2-4
D gene: TRBD2
clone size: few
V gene: TRBV11-2
CDR3 protein: CASRNLAGRAAQNIQYF
CDR3 DNA: TGTGCCAGCAGAAACCTAGCGGGAAGAGCAGCTCAAAACATTCAGTACTTC

J gene: TRBJ2-5
D gene: TRBD1
clone size: few
V gene: TRBV4-3
CDR3 protein: CASSQIPDRQETQYF
CDR3 DNA: TGCGCCAGCAGCCAAATCCCGGACAGGCAAGAGACCCAGTACTTC

J gene: TRBJ2-4
D gene: .
clone size: many
V gene: TRBV2
CDR3 protein: CASSPGHEDIQYF
CDR3 DNA: TGTGCCAGCAGCCCGGGACATGAGGACATTCAGTACTTC

J gene: TRBJ2-7
D gene: .
clone size: few
V gene: TRBV29-1
CDR3 protein: CSVSEVSSYEQYF
CDR3 DNA: TGCAGCGTATCGGAAGTCTCCTCCTACGAGCAGTACTTC

J gene: TRBJ2-3
D gene: .
clone size: .
V gene: TRBV28
CDR3 protein: CASSTSGTSRADTQYF
CDR3 DNA: TGTGCCAGCAGTACTTCCGGGACCTCCCGGGCAGATACGCAGTATTTT

J gene: TRBJ2-7
D gene: .
clone size: .
V gene: TRBV6-5
CDR3 protein: CASSYGSGSEQYF
CDR3 DNA: TGTGCCAGCAGTTACGGATCCGGGAGCGAGCAGTACTTC

J gene: TRBJ2-1
D gene: TRBD2
clone size: .
V gene: TRBV12-3/TRBV12-4
CDR3 protein: CASSQGTSGSNEQFF
CDR3 DNA: TGTGCCAGCAGCCAGGGTACTAGCGGCTCCAATGAGCAGTTCTTC

J gene: TRBJ1-6
D gene: TRBD1
clone size: .
V gene: TRBV6-1
CDR3 protein: CASSDRGLSNSPLHF
CDR3 DNA: TGTGCCAGCAGTGACAGGGGGTTAAGTAATTCACCCCTCCACTTT

J gene: TRBJ1-4
D gene: TRBD1
clone size: many
V gene: TRBV30
CDR3 protein: CAWSASTGGNEKLFF
CDR3 DNA: TGTGCCTGGAGTGCCTCGACAGGGGGAAATGAAAAACTGTTTTTT

J gene: TRBJ1-1
D gene: .
clone size: .
V gene: TRBV25-1
CDR3 protein: CASRGWEGDTEASF
CDR3 DNA: TGTGCCAGCAGGGGATGGGAGGGGGACACTGAAGCTTCCTTT

J gene: TRBJ1-1
D gene: .
clone size: .
V gene: TRBV5-1
CDR3 protein: CASSYLMGQDTEAFF
CDR3 DNA: TGCGCCAGCAGCTATCTTATGGGACAAGACACTGAAGCTTTCTTT

J gene: TRBJ1-1
D gene: .
clone size: .
V gene: TRBV12-3/TRBV12-4
CDR3 protein: CASRTGTEAFF
CDR3 DNA: TGTGCCAGTCGTACTGGGACTGAAGCTTTCTTT

J gene: TRBJ2-5
D gene: .
clone size: many
V gene: TRBV11-2
CDR3 protein: CASSWQETQYF
CDR3 DNA: TGTGCCAGCAGCTGGCAAGAGACCCAGTACTTC

J gene: TRBJ1-2
D gene: .
clone size: few
V gene: TRBV9
CDR3 protein: CASSVGTDHNYGYTF
CDR3 DNA: TGTGCCAGCAGCGTAGGGACGGATCATAACTATGGCTACACCTTC

J gene: TRBJ1-2
D gene: .
clone size: many
V gene: TRBV12-3/TRBV12-4
CDR3 protein: CASSYGKNYGYTF
CDR3 DNA: TGTGCCAGCAGTTATGGGAAAAACTATGGCTACACCTTC